One sample yielded the 15 T cell receptor beta chains listed below, sequenced in a study of T-cell reconstitution after alpha-beta-depleted transplantation in children. During its preparation, the TCRbeta library received unique molecular identifiers. A single record per CDR3 protein comes from TCRdb applying MiXCR to the PCR reads. The repertoire holds around 210,000 distinct CDR3 sequences, with approximately 7% as singletons. Sequenced here: PBMCs, sampled before TCRalphabeta/CD19-depleted stem cell transplant. These receptors were collected from a boy aged 2 to 9 with acute lymphoblastic leukemia, due to receive a stem cell transplant.

The chain combines TRBV20-1 with TRBJ1-5; TRBD1 might be the D (5 bases). V shed 3 bases and J shed 1 base, with 13 bases lying between them. The germline gives CDR1 DFQATT, CDR2 SNEGSKA (reference sequence). The CDR3 consists of 15 residues. In DNA, the CDR3 is TGCAGTGCTAGTCAGGGCAGAACGAGCAATCAGCCCCAGCATTTT. It is translated as CSASQGRTSNQPQHF.

This clonotype has more than one count but fewer than ten. The chain joins TRBV5-1 to TRBJ1-3; possible D gene TRBD1, 6 bases. Germline CDR1 is SGHRS and CDR2 is YFSETQ. Trimming pared 4 bases from V and 4 bases from J, leaving 12 bases between. The CDR3 loop spans 14 amino acids. The CDR3 sequence: CASSPGGGGNTIYF. The CDR3 bases are TGCGCCAGCAGCCCGGGCGGGGGCGGAAACACCATATATTTT.

V usage is TRBV7-8 and J usage is TRBJ2-6, with D uncertain. CDR1 is SGHVS and CDR2 is FQNEAQ in the germline V gene. This CDR3 is built from 18 residues. With 3 bases removed from V and 0 bases from J, the gap between germline ends came to 15 bases. CDR3 region: CASSLSRSPISGANVLTF. CDR3 bases: TGTGCCAGCAGCTTGAGCAGGTCTCCCATCTCTGGGGCCAACGTCCTGACTTTC. The full variable domain, with the rest looked up from reference TRBV7-8 and TRBJ2-6, is GAGVSQSPRYKVAKRGQDVALRCDPISGHVSLFWYQQALGQGPEFLTYFQNEAQLDKSGLPSDRFFAERPEGSVSTLKIQRTQQEDSAVYLCASSLSRSPISGANVLTFGAGSRLTVL.

Many counts were recorded for this clonotype. The chain is built from TRBV5-1 and TRBJ2-1, with D possibly TRBD2 on 5 matching bases. V lost 2 bases, J lost 4 bases, and 7 bases lay in between. The CDR3 extends over 13 amino acids. Germline values: CDR1 SGHRS, CDR2 YFSETQ. CDR3 DNA sequence: TGCGCCAGCAGCTTTGGGGAGTACAATGAGCAGTTCTTC. It translates to CASSFGEYNEQFF.

This clonotype came up many times. The rearrangement links TRBV5-1 to TRBJ2-1; a weak D match, TRBD2 (7 bases). Germline CDR1 and CDR2: SGHRS and YFSETQ. V lost 1 base and J lost 5, with 10 bases in between. CDR3 length: 14 residues. The CDR3 DNA follows: TGCGCCAGCAGCTTGAGGGGGGGCAACAATGAGCAGTTCTTC. This gives the protein CASSLRGGNNEQFF.

Ten or more counts support this clonotype. The rearrangement joins TRBV20-1 to TRBJ1-5, with 10 bases matching TRBD1. This CDR3 is built from 14 residues. With 5 bases clipped from V and 5 bases from J, the junction kept 6 bases outside the gene matches. Germline V gene sequence: CDR1 DFQATT, CDR2 SNEGSKA (reference sequence). Here the CDR3 DNA reads TGCAGTGCTCCCGGGACAGGGGAGGATCAGCCCCAGCATTTT. This encodes CSAPGTGEDQPQHF.

The V gene is TRBV6-2 or TRBV6-3, the J gene TRBJ1-6, with unresolved D. CDR3 length equals 14 residues. Germline V gene sequence: CDR1 MNHEY, CDR2 SVGEGT. V lost 2 bases, J lost 4 bases, and 6 bases lay in between. The CDR3 is CASSYGGYNSPLHF. The CDR3 DNA reads TGTGCCAGCAGTTACGGCGGGTATAATTCACCCCTCCACTTT.

This clonotype has at least ten counts. The rearrangement links TRBV4-3 to TRBJ2-7, with a tentative D call TRBD1 (5 bases). The CDR3 sequence is 15 residues long. V gave up 0 bases and J gave up 2 bases, with 11 bases separating them. Germline V gene data show CDR1 as LGHNA and CDR2 as YSLEER. This CDR3 is CASSQDGAGTYEQYF. In DNA form, the CDR3 reads TGCGCCAGCAGCCAAGATGGGGCAGGTACCTACGAGCAGTACTTC.

This clonotype was observed many times. The rearrangement joins TRBV27 to TRBJ1-1, with 7 positions matching TRBD1. This CDR3 comprises 15 residues. Germline lookup yields CDR1 MNHEY and CDR2 SMNVEV (reference sequence). J was trimmed by 7 bases and V by 5 bases; bases with no gene match: 13. The CDR3 protein is CASSPADRARIEAFF. The CDR3 DNA sequence: TGTGCCAGCAGTCCCGCAGACAGGGCGAGAATTGAAGCTTTCTTT.

The chain uses TRBV5-5 and TRBJ2-1; D call uncertain. Germline values: CDR1 SGHKS, CDR2 YYEKEE (reference sequence). The V and J ends lost 0 bases and 1 base respectively, with 8 bases between them. There are 15 residues in the CDR3. The CDR3 bases are TGTGCCAGCAGCTTGGATTGGCATTCCTACAATGAGCAGTTCTTC. Its protein is CASSLDWHSYNEQFF.

This clonotype was observed many times. The chain has TRBV29-1 and TRBJ2-5; D gene unclear. The germline V gene encodes CDR1 SQVTM and CDR2 ANQGSEA. CDR3 length: 11 residues. The V and J ends lost 4 bases and 5 bases respectively, with 8 bases between them. For the CDR3, the DNA is TGCAGCGTTGGGGCGAGGGAGACCCAGTACTTC. Amino acids: CSVGARETQYF.

A few counts support this clonotype. The V and J genes are TRBV27 and TRBJ2-7; TRBD1 is a possible D gene (6 bases). This CDR3 spans 13 amino acids. Trimming left V 6 bases short and J 3 bases short, with 12 bases between. Germline V CDR1 and CDR2: MNHEY, SMNVEV (reference sequence). Here the CDR3 reads CASRQGQVYEQYF. In nucleotides, the CDR3 is TGTGCCAGCAGACAGGGTCAAGTCTACGAGCAGTACTTC.

This clonotype showed up just a few times. The chain carries TRBV9 and TRBJ2-7; 9 positions agree with TRBD2. This CDR3 contains 18 residues. J was trimmed by 4 bases and V by 3 bases; bases with no gene match: 17. The germline V gene has CDR1 SGDLS and CDR2 YYNGEE. The CDR3 DNA sequence: TGTGCCAGCAGCGCTCAACCGGCTAGCGGGACGATCGTTTACGAGCAGTACTTC. Amino acid sequence: CASSAQPASGTIVYEQYF.

The chain links TRBV11-3 to TRBJ2-2; possibly TRBD1 for D (5 bases). This CDR3 spans 13 amino acids. Trimming took off 6 bases at V and 6 bases at J, with 11 bases between the two ends. Germline V gene sequence: CDR1 SGHNT, CDR2 YENEEA. The CDR3 reads CASSIQGSGELFF. The CDR3 nucleotides are TGTGCCAGCAGTATTCAGGGTTCCGGGGAGCTGTTTTTT.

This clonotype came up many times. The genes are TRBV28 and TRBJ2-7; 12 bases fit TRBD2. With V trimmed by 4 bases and J by 4 bases, 5 bases remained unmatched. This CDR3 spans 15 amino acids. Germline CDR1 is MDHEN and CDR2 is SYDVKM. The CDR3 reads CASSSTSGRGYEQYF. The CDR3 DNA reads TGTGCCAGCAGTTCGACTAGCGGGAGAGGTTACGAGCAGTACTTC. The variable domain in full, completed from reference TRBV28 and TRBJ2-7, reads DVKVTQSSRYLVKRTGEKVFLECVQDMDHENMFWYRQDPGLGLRLIYFSYDVKMKEKGDIPEGYSVSREKKERFSLILESASTNQTSMYLCASSSTSGRGYEQYFGPGTRLTVT.